Following are 10 T cell receptor beta chains from one sample sequenced in a study of vaccination effects on CD4 cells after COVID-19 (dated by TCRdb to between 2022 and 2023). Their cognate antigens are unknown. Libraries were built with the immunoSEQ multiplex PCR assay. Sourced from immuneACCESS, this table was stored by TCRdb with only in-frame sequences that have V and J called. A share of the clones is absent; for the studies checked, an unresolved V gene accounts for under half, and the remainder has no known explanation. The sample table holds tens of thousands of clones, of which 70% to 75% were seen once. The top ten clones comprise 15% of the sample. After less than eleven days of culture, CD4+ T cells were isolated with the EasySep CD4+ T cell isolation kit. Each participant received two doses of an mRNA SARS-CoV-2 vaccine, either BNT162b2 or mRNA-1273. Sequencing used CD4+ T cells from PBMCs cultured without peptide, obtained after COVID-19 vaccination. Receptors originate from a human donor who received a COVID-19 vaccine.

The V and J genes are TRBV28 and TRBJ1-6; 9 nucleotides align to TRBD1. Germline V gene sequence: CDR1 MDHEN, CDR2 SYDVKM. V was clipped by 6 bases and J by 14 bases; unmatched bases: 11. This CDR3 has 14 residues. CDR3 protein: CASSPGTGLGALHF. CDR3 coding DNA: TGTGCCAGCAGCCCCGGGACAGGGCTTGGGGCCCTCCACTTT.

Note on this clone: The CDR3 end shows no conserved phenylalanine or tryptophan, and so a read error is likely. The limits of the CDR3 on the DNA are not certain, so only TCRdb's listed CDR3 is given. The rearrangement links TRBV20-1 to TRBJ2-7; the table's D call TRBD1 went unverified against the DNA. Termini included, the CDR3 measures 11 amino acids. CDR1 DFQATT and CDR2 SNEGSKA come from the germline V gene (reference sequence). The CDR3 sequence is CSASGGTGVNS.

The CDR3 reads CASSQEGTGQGRNSPLHF. The CDR3 region has the DNA TGCGCCAGCAGCCAAGAAGGGACCGGGCAGGGAAGAAATTCACCCCTCCACTTT. This chain links TRBV4-3 with TRBJ1-6, with a possible D match to TRBD1 (5 bases). Trimming cost V 0 bases and J 7 bases, with 19 bases left between them. Germline V CDR1 and CDR2: LGHNA, YSLEER. The CDR3 runs 18 residues.

The J gene is TRBJ1-1, the V gene TRBV5-6; maybe TRBD1 (5 bases). The V end lost 5 bases, the J end lost 0 bases, and 20 bases lay between the germline ends. Per the germline V gene, CDR1 is SGHDT and CDR2 is YYEEEE. This CDR3 region has 17 residues. The CDR3 is CASRQTKQDPLNTEAFF. Written as DNA, the CDR3 is TGTGCCAGCAGACAAACCAAACAGGACCCCCTGAACACTGAAGCTTTCTTT.

This clone has only a few counts. The V and J genes are TRBV4-1 and TRBJ2-2; D may be TRBD2 (6 bases). Per the germline V gene, CDR1 is MGHRA and CDR2 is YSYEKL. V lost 3 bases to trimming and J lost 1 base, with 12 bases between them. The CDR3 consists of 16 residues. CDR3 amino acids: CASSHLGTGNTGELFF. As DNA, the CDR3 is TGCGCCAGCAGCCACCTCGGGACTGGGAACACCGGGGAGCTGTTTTTT.

The CDR3 loop is CASSLSRGLTEAFF. The CDR3 region has the DNA TGTGCCAGCAGTTTAAGCCGGGGCTTAACTGAAGCTTTCTTT. The chain joins TRBV28 to TRBJ1-1, with D possibly being TRBD1 (5 bases). V gave up 2 bases and J gave up 5 bases, with 12 bases separating them. This CDR3 spans 14 amino acids. CDR1 is MDHEN and CDR2 is SYDVKM in the germline V gene. The full variable domain, its missing parts supplied by reference TRBV28 and TRBJ1-1, is DVKVTQSSRYLVKRTGEKVFLECVQDMDHENMFWYRQDPGLGLRLIYFSYDVKMKEKGDIPEGYSVSREKKERFSLILESASTNQTSMYLCASSLSRGLTEAFFGQGTRLTVV.

The CDR3 DNA reads as TGTGCCAGCAGCTTAGGGCAGACCTACGAGCAGTACTTC. It specifies CASSLGQTYEQYF. The V call is TRBV11-2, the J call TRBJ2-7; D is ambiguous. Germline V gives CDR1 SGHAT, CDR2 FQNNGV. CDR3 length: 13 amino acids. V lost 1 base and J lost 2, with 6 bases in between.

The V gene is TRBV7-2, the J gene TRBJ1-3; D remains ambiguous. V lost 1 base and J lost 0, with 7 bases in between. The CDR3 length is 15 residues. CDR1 is SGHTA, CDR2 FQGNSA, per germline. The CDR3 spells CASSLGPNSGNTIYF. CDR3 DNA: TGTGCCAGCAGCTTAGGGCCGAACTCTGGAAACACCATATATTTT.

This clone appeared a single time. The chain has TRBV11-3 and TRBJ1-6; 8 bases line up with TRBD1. Germline CDR1 is SGHNT and CDR2 is YENEEA. The CDR3 loop spans 17 amino acids. V was pared by 1 base and J by 6 bases, with 8 bases of the junction left unmatched. The CDR3 region is CASSLGRDRRSNSPLHF. DNA for the CDR3: TGTGCCAGCAGCTTAGGGCGGGACAGGCGGAGTAATTCACCCCTCCACTTT. The variable domain in full, completed from reference TRBV11-3 and TRBJ1-6, reads EAGVVQSPRYKIIEKKQPVAFWCNPISGHNTLYWYLQNLGQGPELLIRYENEEAVDDSQLPKDRFSAERLKGVDSTLKIQPAELGDSAVYLCASSLGRDRRSNSPLHFGNGTRLTVT.

This chain uses TRBV4-3 with TRBJ1-1; no clear D gene. The CDR3 totals 16 residues. The germline CDR1 and CDR2 sequences are LGHNA and YSLEER. V lost 1 base, J lost 0 bases, and 12 bases lay in between. The CDR3 protein is CASSQGLNSMNTEAFF. CDR3 DNA sequence: TGCGCCAGCAGCCAAGGGCTAAACAGCATGAACACTGAAGCTTTCTTT.